The 24 T cell receptor beta chains in this list originate from one sample, sequenced in a study of T cells in Graves' hyperthyroidism and ophthalmopathy. There were TCR beta CDR3 regions amplified from RNA transcripts. During a first-round RT-PCR of the TCR CDR3, the HTBI primer set was used. One entry per CDR3 protein results from TCRdb running MiXCR on the multiplex PCR reads. The sample carries 300,000 to 500,000 distinct CDR3 sequences, roughly 13% recorded once. Sequenced material: blood. Receptors were obtained from a man aged 50-60 years with Graves' ophthalmopathy.

The rearrangement uses TRBV20-1 and TRBJ1-2; 9 nucleotides line up with TRBD1. The CDR3 sequence is 12 residues long. CDR1 DFQATT and CDR2 SNEGSKA come from the germline V gene (reference sequence). The CDR3 loop is CSSARTGEGYTF. The CDR3 DNA reads as TGCAGCAGTGCAAGGACAGGGGAGGGCTACACCTTC.

This clonotype was seen only a few times. The V gene is TRBV19, the J gene TRBJ2-1; TRBD1 agrees at 7 bases. This CDR3 spans 15 amino acids. The V segment lost 3 bases and the J segment 2 bases; nucleotides outside the gene matches: 4. CDR1 and CDR2 (germline): LNHDA, SQIVND (reference sequence). The CDR3 is CASSIRTGPYNEQFF. The CDR3 DNA reads TGTGCCAGTAGTATCCGGACAGGCCCCTACAATGAGCAGTTCTTC.

The chain has TRBV3-1 and TRBJ2-2, with D possibly being TRBD2 (6 bases). The CDR3 has 16 amino acids. The V gene's germline CDR1 is LGHDT and CDR2 YNNKEL (reference sequence). With 4 bases removed from V and 6 bases from J, the gap between germline ends came to 18 bases. CDR3 bases: TGTGCCAGCAGCCCCCAATACGGGGGTTCTTCCGGGGAGCTGTTTTTT. This gives the protein CASSPQYGGSSGELFF.

CDR3 DNA: TGCAGTGCTAGTATCGGGACACCGTATGAGCAGTTCTTC. Amino acids: CSASIGTPYEQFF. This chain joins TRBV20-1 and TRBJ2-1; D is possibly TRBD1 (6 bases). This CDR3 spans 13 amino acids. Trimming stripped 3 bases from V and 8 bases from J, with 14 bases between. Germline V CDR1 and CDR2: DFQATT, SNEGSKA (reference sequence).

Ten or more counts support this clonotype. This chain connects TRBV6-1 to TRBJ1-2; D may be TRBD1 (6 bases). CDR1 and CDR2 (germline): MNHNS, SASEGT. The length of the CDR3 is 15 residues. V dropped 5 bases and J dropped 8 bases, with 21 bases sitting between them. The CDR3 DNA reads TGTGCCAGCAGTCCGACCTGGGGGGCTTCAAACGGCTACACCTTC. It translates to CASSPTWGASNGYTF.

The chain carries TRBV5-1 and TRBJ2-5, with D possibly matching TRBD2 (6 bases). Germline CDR1 is SGHRS and CDR2 is YFSETQ. The V end lost 2 bases, the J end lost 4 bases, and 12 bases lay between the germline ends. This CDR3 comprises 14 residues. CDR3 in DNA: TGCGCCAGCAGCTTAAGACCCGGGGGAGAGACCCAGTACTTC. Its translation: CASSLRPGGETQYF.

Ten or more counts support this clonotype. The chain joins TRBV7-2 to TRBJ2-5, with D unclear. V was clipped by 6 bases and J by 2 bases, with 16 bases between them. This CDR3 spans 15 amino acids. CDR1 and CDR2 (germline): SGHTA, FQGNSA. The DNA for the CDR3 is TGTGCCAGCAGACAGATTCTCGGGTGGCAAGAGACCCAGTACTTC. Its translation: CASRQILGWQETQYF. Variable domain in full (rest from reference TRBV7-2 and TRBJ2-5): GAGVSQSPSNKVTEKGKDVELRCDPISGHTALYWYRQSLGQGLEFLIYFQGNSAPDKSGLPSDRFSAERTGGSVSTLTIQRTQQEDSAVYLCASRQILGWQETQYFGPGTRLLVL.

The rearrangement uses TRBV6-1 and TRBJ2-7, with D perhaps being TRBD1 or TRBD2 (7 bases each). Trimming took off 5 bases at V and 3 bases at J, with 14 bases between the two ends. Per the germline V gene, CDR1 is MNHNS and CDR2 is SASEGT. This CDR3 is built from 14 residues. The CDR3 DNA reads TGTGCCAGCAGTCGGGGGGACAGCCTCTACGAGCAGTACTTC. Protein sequence: CASSRGDSLYEQYF.

This clonotype was detected ten times or more. The chain couples TRBV11-2 to TRBJ2-7, with D uncertain. This CDR3 comprises 15 residues. The germline V and J ends were trimmed by 1 base and 1 base, with 11 bases remaining between them. Germline CDR1 and CDR2: SGHAT and FQNNGV. For the CDR3, the DNA is TGTGCCAGCAGCTTAGGACCCCTCTATTCCTACGAGCAGTACTTC. Its protein product is CASSLGPLYSYEQYF. The whole variable domain, remainder taken from reference TRBV11-2 and TRBJ2-7, is EAGVAQSPRYKIIEKRQSVAFWCNPISGHATLYWYQQILGQGPKLLIQFQNNGVVDDSQLPKDRFSAERLKGVDSTLKIQPAKLEDSAVYLCASSLGPLYSYEQYFGPGTRLTVT.

This clonotype was picked up many times. This chain joins TRBV24-1 and TRBJ2-2; possible D gene TRBD2, 6 bases. The CDR3 sequence is 16 residues long. Trimming took 3 bases from V and 3 from J, leaving 13 bases between them. Germline V gene data show CDR1 as KGHDR and CDR2 as SFDVKD. CDR3 sequence: CATSDRRDPDTGELFF. The CDR3, as DNA: TGTGCCACCAGTGATCGGCGGGACCCGGACACCGGGGAGCTGTTTTTT.

This clonotype was found a few times. The chain is built from TRBV24-1 and TRBJ2-6; D gene unclear. The CDR3 contains 22 residues. CDR1 and CDR2 (germline): KGHDR, SFDVKD. The ends were cut back, 3 bases at V and 3 bases at J, with 29 bases in the middle. The DNA of the CDR3 is TGTGCCACCAGTGATACCGCCGATGGAAGGCCCGCTAGTCCGTATGGGGCCAACGTCCTGACTTTC. As protein: CATSDTADGRPASPYGANVLTF.

This chain uses TRBV7-2 with TRBJ2-7; 10 bases fit TRBD2. Germline values: CDR1 SGHTA, CDR2 FQGNSA. V gave up 0 bases and J gave up 7 bases; unmatched junction bases: 9. This CDR3 comprises 16 residues. The CDR3 coding sequence is TGTGCCAGCAGCTTAGCGGGGACTAGCGCGATGAGAGAGCAGTACTTC. It specifies CASSLAGTSAMREQYF.

Only a few counts were recorded for this clonotype. The rearrangement uses TRBV4-1 and TRBJ1-1; tentatively, D is TRBD1 (6 bases). CDR1 and CDR2 from the germline V gene are MGHRA and YSYEKL. V lost 0 bases and J 6 bases, leaving 17 bases between the germline ends. CDR3 length: 16 residues. The CDR3 nucleotides read TGCGCCAGCAGCCAAGAGTTGGGACCTAGGGGGGCTGAAGCTTTCTTT. Encoded protein: CASSQELGPRGAEAFF.

This clonotype was counted only a few times. This may come from a read error, since a much larger clone is one base off. This rearrangement joins TRBV18 to TRBJ2-7; D might be TRBD1 (5 bases). This CDR3 region has 11 residues. Germline CDR1 is KGHSH and CDR2 is LQKENI. CDR3 sequence: CAGSPRDEQYF. For the CDR3, the DNA is TGTGCCGGCTCACCCAGGGACGAGCAGTACTTC.

There are many counts of this clonotype. The V call is TRBV7-9, the J call TRBJ2-3, with 8 bases identical to TRBD2. CDR3 length equals 18 residues. Germline CDR1 reads SEHNR; CDR2 reads FQNEAQ (reference sequence). With V trimmed by 6 bases and J by 3 bases, 17 bases remained unmatched. CDR3 loop: CASSPPIHLRGGTDTQYF. CDR3 in DNA: TGTGCCAGCAGTCCCCCAATTCACCTTCGGGGGGGAACAGATACGCAGTATTTT. Full variable domain (missing parts from reference TRBV7-9 and TRBJ2-3): DTGVSQNPRHKITKRGQNVTFRCDPISEHNRLYWYRQTLGQGPEFLTYFQNEAQLEKSRLLSDRFSAERPKGSFSTLEIQRTEQGDSAMYLCASSPPIHLRGGTDTQYFGPGTRLTVL.

V usage is TRBV10-1 and J usage is TRBJ2-4; weak D call: TRBD1 (6 bases). Germline CDR1 is WNHNN and CDR2 is SYGVQD (reference sequence). Trimming shortened V by 6 bases and J by 0 bases, and 12 bases separated the two germline ends. This CDR3 is built from 15 residues. The chain's CDR3 is CASRDGQLAKNIQYF. DNA for the CDR3: TGCGCCAGCAGGGACGGACAGCTAGCCAAAAACATTCAGTACTTC.

This clonotype showed up many times. The chain has TRBV18 and TRBJ2-5; maybe TRBD2 (6 bases). Per germline, CDR1 KGHSH and CDR2 LQKENI. The CDR3 sequence is 12 residues long. V was trimmed by 3 bases and J by 9 bases, leaving 11 bases between them. CDR3 sequence: CASSPIAVPQYF. The CDR3 nucleotides read TGTGCCAGCTCACCCATAGCGGTTCCCCAGTACTTC.

This chain links TRBV30 with TRBJ2-7; TRBD1 is a possible D gene (6 bases). CDR3 length: 15 amino acids. CDR1 is GTSNPN, CDR2 SVGIG, per germline (reference sequence). V shed 3 bases and J shed 0 bases, with 15 bases lying between them. CDR3 nucleotides: TGTGCCTGGAGGGAGTACAGGGTTAGCTCCTACGAGCAGTACTTC. Its protein is CAWREYRVSSYEQYF.

The V call is TRBV4-2, the J call TRBJ2-5, with D possibly being TRBD2 (6 bases). Trimming removed 4 bases at V and 4 bases at J, with 16 bases between. This CDR3 has 15 residues. The V gene's germline CDR1 is LGHNA and CDR2 YNFKEQ. Written as DNA, the CDR3 is TGTGCCAGCAGCCCAGAACTAGCCGGGGGAGAGACCCAGTACTTC. This translates into CASSPELAGGETQYF.

The chain combines TRBV7-9 with TRBJ1-1; possibly TRBD1 for D (6 bases). CDR1 is SEHNR and CDR2 is FQNEAQ in the germline V gene (reference sequence). The V and J ends lost 7 bases and 3 bases respectively, with 15 bases between them. The CDR3 spans 14 residues. Here the CDR3 DNA reads TGTGCCAGCACCCTGGGAGGGGGGCACACTGAAGCTTTCTTT. Its protein is CASTLGGGHTEAFF.

This clonotype has ten or more counts. V gene TRBV20-1 combines with J gene TRBJ1-5, with D perhaps matching TRBD1 (6 bases). V gave up 6 bases and J gave up 5 bases, with 14 bases separating them. CDR1 is DFQATT, CDR2 SNEGSKA, per germline (reference sequence). This CDR3 is 13 amino acids long. CDR3 sequence: CSAFGGSHQPQHF. CDR3 in DNA: TGCAGTGCGTTCGGGGGCTCCCATCAGCCCCAGCATTTT.

This clonotype came up many times. The rearrangement uses TRBV27 and TRBJ1-1; TRBD1 might be the D (5 bases). Germline values: CDR1 MNHEY, CDR2 SMNVEV (reference sequence). The length of the CDR3 is 14 residues. V dropped 4 bases and J dropped 0 bases, with 9 bases sitting between them. CDR3 protein: CASSYTTVNTEAFF. CDR3 DNA sequence: TGTGCCAGCAGTTATACGACAGTGAACACTGAAGCTTTCTTT.

In this sample, this clonotype turned up a few times. The chain uses TRBV19 and TRBJ2-3, with 9 bases aligning to TRBD1. Trimming cost V 6 bases and J 5 bases; bases outside gene matches: 6. The CDR3 is made up of 14 amino acids. The germline V gene encodes CDR1 LNHDA and CDR2 SQIVND (reference sequence). CDR3 sequence reads: CASSWTGEEDTQYF. Written as DNA, the CDR3 is TGTGCCAGTAGCTGGACAGGGGAGGAAGATACGCAGTATTTT. Complete variable domain (other parts from reference TRBV19 and TRBJ2-3): DGGITQSPKYLFRKEGQNVTLSCEQNLNHDAMYWYRQDPGQGLRLIYYSQIVNDFQKGDIAEGYSVSREKKESFPLTVTSAQKNPTAFYLCASSWTGEEDTQYFGPGTRLTVL.

This clonotype was observed many times. The chain recombines TRBV2 with TRBJ2-6; unclear D gene. The ends were cut back, 1 base at V and 4 bases at J, with 11 bases in the middle. The germline gives CDR1 SNHLY, CDR2 FYNNEI. The CDR3 is 16 residues long. This CDR3 is CASSEVGGAGANVLTF. The CDR3 region has the DNA TGTGCCAGCAGTGAAGTCGGCGGTGCAGGGGCCAACGTCCTGACTTTC.